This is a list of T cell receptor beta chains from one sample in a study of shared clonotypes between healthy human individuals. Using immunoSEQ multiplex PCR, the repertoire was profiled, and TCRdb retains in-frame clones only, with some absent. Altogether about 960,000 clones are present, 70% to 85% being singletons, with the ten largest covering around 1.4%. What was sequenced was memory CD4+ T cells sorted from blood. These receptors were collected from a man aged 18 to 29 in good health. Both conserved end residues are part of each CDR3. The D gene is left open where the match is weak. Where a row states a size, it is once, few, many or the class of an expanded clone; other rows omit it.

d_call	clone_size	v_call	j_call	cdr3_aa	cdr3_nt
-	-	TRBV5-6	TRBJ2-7	CASSLGHGGPYEQYF	TGTGCCAGCAGCTTGGGACACGGAGGCCCCTACGAGCAGTACTTC
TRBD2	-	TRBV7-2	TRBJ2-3	CASSLRAGTTTDTQYF	TGTGCCAGCAGCCTCCGAGCGGGAACAACCACAGATACGCAGTATTTT
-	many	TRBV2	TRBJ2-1	CASSESVYNEQFF	TGTGCCAGCAGTGAAAGCGTGTACAATGAGCAGTTCTTC
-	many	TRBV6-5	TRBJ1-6	CASSRQEHNSPLHF	TGTGCCAGCAGCCGACAGGAACATAATTCACCCCTCCACTTT
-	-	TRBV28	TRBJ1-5	CASSGGWQGSPQHF	TGTGCCAGCAGTGGGGGGTGGCAGGGGTCTCCCCAGCATTTT
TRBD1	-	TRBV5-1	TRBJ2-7	CASSPGTGGAYEQYF	TGCGCCAGCAGCCCCGGGACAGGGGGTGCCTACGAGCAGTACTTC
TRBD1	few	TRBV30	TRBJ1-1	CAWSQGTAEAFF	TGTGCCTGGAGCCAAGGGACAGCTGAAGCTTTCTTT
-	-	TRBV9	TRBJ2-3	CASSERAGTSTDTQYF	TGTGCCAGCAGCGAACGGGCGGGGACTAGCACAGATACGCAGTATTTT
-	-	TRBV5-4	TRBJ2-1	CASGRGVAAYNEQFF	TGTGCCAGCGGTAGGGGGGTAGCGGCCTACAATGAGCAGTTCTTC
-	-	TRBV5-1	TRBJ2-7	CASSTIRGGTYEQYF	TGCGCCAGCAGTACGATCCGGGGAGGCACCTACGAGCAGTACTTC
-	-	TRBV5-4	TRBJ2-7	CASSFYPGSDEQYF	TGTGCCAGCAGCTTCTACCCGGGATCAGACGAGCAGTACTTC
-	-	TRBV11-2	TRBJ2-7	CASSLVSGATYEQYF	TGTGCCAGCAGCTTAGTCTCAGGGGCTACCTACGAGCAGTACTTC
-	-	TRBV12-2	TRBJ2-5	CASRFHLNPGLAVQETQYF	TGTGCAAGTCGCTTCCACCTCAACCCCGGACTAGCGGTCCAAGAGACCCAGTACTTC
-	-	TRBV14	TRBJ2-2	CASSLTDTGELFF	TGTGCCAGCAGCCTAACAGACACCGGGGAGCTGTTTTTT
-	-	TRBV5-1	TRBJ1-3	CASSLTGSSGNTIYF	TGCGCCAGCAGCTTGACGGGCTCCTCTGGAAACACCATATATTTT
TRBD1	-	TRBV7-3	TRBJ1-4	CASSLGDRAHLLLVF	TGTGCCAGCAGCTTGGGGGACAGGGCGCACTTGTTGTTGGTTTTT
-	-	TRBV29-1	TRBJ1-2	CSVTEGVRGYGYTF	TGCAGCGTGACGGAAGGGGTTAGGGGCTATGGCTACACCTTC
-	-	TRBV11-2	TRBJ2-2	CASSLVGGRTLTGELFF	TGTGCCAGCAGCTTAGTGGGGGGCAGGACCTTAACCGGGGAGCTGTTTTTT
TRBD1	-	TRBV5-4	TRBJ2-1	CASSSGQGYYNEQFF	TGTGCCAGCAGCTCGGGACAGGGTTATTACAATGAGCAGTTCTTC
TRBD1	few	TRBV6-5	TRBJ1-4	CASSLTGGNEKLFF	TGTGCCAGCAGCCTGACAGGGGGTAATGAAAAACTGTTTTTT
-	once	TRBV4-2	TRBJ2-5	CASSQDLAEETQYF	TGTGCCAGCAGCCAAGATCTGGCGGAAGAGACCCAGTACTTC
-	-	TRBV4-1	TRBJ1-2	CASSQERQISIYGYTF	TGCGCCAGCAGCCAAGAAAGACAGATCTCTATATATGGCTACACCTTC
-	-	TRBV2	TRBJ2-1	CASSEALGVDEQFF	TGTGCCAGCAGTGAAGCGCTGGGTGTGGATGAGCAGTTCTTC
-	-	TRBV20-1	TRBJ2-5	CSATGETQYF	TGCAGTGCCACCGGGGAGACCCAGTACTTC
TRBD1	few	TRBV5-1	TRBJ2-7	CASSLPGGADEQYF	TGCGCCAGCAGCTTGCCAGGGGGCGCGGACGAGCAGTACTTC
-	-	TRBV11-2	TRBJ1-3	CASRGVGNTIYF	TGTGCCAGCAGGGGCGTCGGAAACACCATATATTTT
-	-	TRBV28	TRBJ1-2	CASVGGVPNYGYTF	TGTGCCAGCGTTGGGGGGGTCCCTAACTATGGCTACACCTTC
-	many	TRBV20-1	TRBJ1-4	CSVPREEKLFF	TGCAGTGTCCCTCGTGAAGAAAAACTGTTTTTT
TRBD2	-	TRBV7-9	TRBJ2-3	CASSPLAGGRDTQYF	TGTGCCAGCAGCCCACTAGCGGGAGGTCGGGATACGCAGTATTTT
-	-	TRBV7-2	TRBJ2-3	CASSLMGGRSQDTQYF	TGTGCCAGCAGCTTAATGGGAGGAAGGAGCCAGGATACGCAGTATTTT
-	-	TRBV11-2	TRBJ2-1	CASSLVVVVDNEQFF	TGTGCCAGCAGCTTAGTGGTTGTAGTTGACAATGAGCAGTTCTTC
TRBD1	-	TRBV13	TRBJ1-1	CASSTPTGRSNSAFF	TGTGCCAGCAGCACCCCGACAGGGCGGTCGAATTCGGCTTTCTTT
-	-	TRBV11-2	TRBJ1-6	CASSLTGDSPLHF	TGTGCCAGCAGCTTGACAGGCGATTCACCCCTCCACTTT
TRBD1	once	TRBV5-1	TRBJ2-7	CASSATQGTYSEQYF	TGCGCCAGCAGCGCCACACAGGGGACCTACTCCGAGCAGTACTTC
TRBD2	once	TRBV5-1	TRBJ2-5	CASSLDPSGSAGAQYF	TGCGCCAGCAGCTTGGACCCTAGCGGGTCCGCCGGGGCCCAGTACTTC